This T cell receptor (beta chain) appears in the sequencing data of a study of CD8+ T cells in alopecia areata. Overall study results and limits: Throughout tofacitinib, many expanded lesional clones continued to persist in scalp and blood. Sharing of TCR sequences between patients (possibly for HLA-related reasons) was less clear than in mice. A single nonresponder leaves the baseline CD8+ expansion link to response uncertain.

In the case of this clone: Its target is unknown.

The CDR3 consists of 11 residues. V lost 6 bases to trimming and J lost 4 bases, with 7 bases between them. The germline gives CDR1 SGHAT, CDR2 FQNNGV. Extraction of RNA preceded its reverse transcription into cDNA, which served as the sequencing template. The assay was immunoSEQ multiplex PCR, and TCRdb's table has in-frame clones only and misses some. This repertoire shows some 180,000 clones, approximately 50% found once; its top ten account for 10%. The treatment here: oral pan-JAK inhibitor, 5-10 mg twice daily. The sample was CD8+ T cells sorted from blood, taken around week 54, from a patient treated with tofacitinib. This chain links TRBV11-2 with TRBJ2-7; no reliable D call. This clonotype was sampled from a human donor with alopecia areata. The CDR3 region has the DNA TGTGCCAGCAGGGCAATTTACGAGCAGTACTTC. It encodes CASRAIYEQYF.